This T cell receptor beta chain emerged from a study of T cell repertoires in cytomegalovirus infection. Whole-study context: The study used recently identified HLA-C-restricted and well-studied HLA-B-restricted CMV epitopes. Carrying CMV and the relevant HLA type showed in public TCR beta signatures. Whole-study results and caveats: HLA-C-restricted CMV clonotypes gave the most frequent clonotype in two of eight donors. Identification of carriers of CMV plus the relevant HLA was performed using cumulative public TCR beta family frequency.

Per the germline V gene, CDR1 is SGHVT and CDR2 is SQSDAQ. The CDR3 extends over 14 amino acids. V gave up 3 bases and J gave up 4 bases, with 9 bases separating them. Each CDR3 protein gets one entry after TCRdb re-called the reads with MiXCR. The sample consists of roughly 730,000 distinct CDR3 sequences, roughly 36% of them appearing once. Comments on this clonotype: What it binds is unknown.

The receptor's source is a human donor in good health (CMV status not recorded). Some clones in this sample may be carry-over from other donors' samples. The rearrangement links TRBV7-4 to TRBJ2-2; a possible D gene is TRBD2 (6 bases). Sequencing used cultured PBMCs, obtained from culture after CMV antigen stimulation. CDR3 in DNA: TGTGCCAGCAGCTTCGGGGGTAGCACCGGGGAGCTGTTTTTT. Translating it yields CASSFGGSTGELFF.